A selection of T cell receptor beta chains follows, all from one sample in a study of T cell responses to AZD1222 COVID-19 vaccine. Profiling relied on immunoSEQ multiplex PCR, and the TCRdb table lists in-frame clones only, not all of them. The sample carries under 150,000 clones, over 85% recorded once. Here the sequenced sample was peripheral blood, taken on day 0 of AZD1222 vaccination. These receptors were taken from an adult in good health. Each CDR3 is given with its conserved first and last residue. D genes are given only for firm matches. The size entry is marked missing in some rows and otherwise reads once, few, many or a size class.

v_gene: TRBV19; abundance: once; j_gene: TRBJ2-1; d_gene: TRBD2; CDR3aa: CASSISGGRSEQFF; CDR3nt: TGTGCCAGTAGTATAAGCGGCGGGAGAAGTGAGCAGTTCTTC
v_gene: TRBV19; abundance: .; j_gene: TRBJ1-5; d_gene: .; CDR3aa: CASSKEGRTGQPQHF; CDR3nt: TGTGCCAGTAGCAAAGAGGGAAGAACCGGGCAGCCCCAGCATTTT
v_gene: TRBV11-2; abundance: .; j_gene: TRBJ2-5; d_gene: TRBD1; CDR3aa: CASSPDRTPTETQYF; CDR3nt: TGTGCCAGCAGCCCGGACAGGACACCAACGGAGACCCAGTACTTC
v_gene: TRBV11-2; abundance: once; j_gene: TRBJ1-2; d_gene: .; CDR3aa: CASSLDRAIAPNYGYTF; CDR3nt: TGTGCCAGCAGCTTAGACCGAGCCATCGCGCCAAACTATGGCTACACCTTC
v_gene: TRBV28; abundance: .; j_gene: TRBJ1-1; d_gene: .; CDR3aa: CASSLSRVTEAFF; CDR3nt: TGTGCCAGCAGTTTATCCAGGGTTACTGAAGCTTTCTTT
v_gene: TRBV3-1/TRBV3-2; abundance: .; j_gene: TRBJ2-5; d_gene: TRBD2; CDR3aa: CASSLGVAGGPETQYF; CDR3nt: TGTGCCAGCAGCCTCGGGGTAGCGGGAGGGCCGGAGACCCAGTACTTC
v_gene: TRBV11-2; abundance: .; j_gene: TRBJ2-7; d_gene: TRBD1; CDR3aa: CASRKPGQGSYEQYF; CDR3nt: TGTGCCAGCAGAAAACCGGGACAGGGGTCCTACGAGCAGTACTTC
v_gene: TRBV12-5; abundance: .; j_gene: TRBJ2-1; d_gene: TRBD2; CDR3aa: CASGFGTRNEQFF; CDR3nt: TGTGCTAGTGGTTTTGGGACTAGAAATGAGCAGTTCTTC
v_gene: TRBV7-2; abundance: .; j_gene: TRBJ2-1; d_gene: TRBD2; CDR3aa: CASSLFGGRNEQFF; CDR3nt: TGTGCCAGCAGCTTATTTGGCGGGAGGAATGAGCAGTTCTTC
v_gene: TRBV6-2/TRBV6-3; abundance: .; j_gene: TRBJ1-5; d_gene: TRBD1; CDR3aa: CASTPDRVINQPQHF; CDR3nt: TGTGCCAGCACCCCAGACAGGGTAATCAATCAGCCCCAGCATTTT
v_gene: TRBV30; abundance: .; j_gene: TRBJ2-3; d_gene: .; CDR3aa: CAWRTAGSTDTQYF; CDR3nt: TGTGCCTGGAGGACAGCGGGCAGCACAGATACGCAGTATTTT
v_gene: TRBV25-1; abundance: .; j_gene: TRBJ1-4; d_gene: .; CDR3aa: CASSEYAGGTNEKLFF; CDR3nt: TGTGCCAGCAGTGAATACGCCGGGGGGACTAATGAAAAACTGTTTTTT
v_gene: TRBV10-3; abundance: .; j_gene: TRBJ2-7; d_gene: .; CDR3aa: CAISHVDIYEQYF; CDR3nt: TGTGCCATCAGTCACGTAGACATCTACGAGCAGTACTTC
v_gene: TRBV7-9; abundance: .; j_gene: TRBJ1-5; d_gene: .; CDR3aa: CASSLAGRNSNQPQHF; CDR3nt: TGTGCCAGCAGCTTAGCGGGGCGGAATAGCAATCAGCCCCAGCATTTT
v_gene: TRBV7-8; abundance: .; j_gene: TRBJ2-7; d_gene: TRBD2; CDR3aa: CASSFRTSAYEQYF; CDR3nt: TGTGCCAGCAGTTTTAGGACTAGCGCGTACGAGCAGTACTTC
v_gene: TRBV30; abundance: .; j_gene: TRBJ2-3; d_gene: .; CDR3aa: CAWSGLKWGGSTDTQYF; CDR3nt: TGTGCCTGGAGTGGCCTTAAGTGGGGCGGTAGCACAGATACGCAGTATTTT